A selection of T cell receptor beta chains follows, all from one sample in a study of blood T cells in healthy people across ages. TCRdb passed the 5' RACE reads through MiXCR, listing each CDR3 protein once. The sample records some 900,000 distinct CDR3 sequences, around 49% being singletons. The sample comprised blood. The receptor set was obtained from a young man in good health. CDR3s leave out the opening cysteine and the closing phenylalanine or tryptophan.

j_gene,v_gene,CDR3aa
TRBJ1-6,TRBV9,ASSETGVSSYNSPLH
TRBJ2-5,TRBV28,ASRPQGARGETQY
TRBJ1-2,TRBV3-1,ASSHEDRSGYT
TRBJ2-1,TRBV5-1,ASSVLAGGTYNEQF
TRBJ2-1,TRBV5-1,ASSSQMATGHNEQF
TRBJ1-2,TRBV5-1,ASSLAGGEMNGYT
TRBJ2-2,TRBV7-2,ASSPLGTSARELF
TRBJ2-5,TRBV7-2,ASSLALAGGYQETQY
TRBJ1-4,TRBV4-1,ASSQDMDFRGKLF
TRBJ1-5,TRBV7-9,ASSLEGTGVQPQH
TRBJ2-7,TRBV7-2,ASSGTPYYEQY
TRBJ1-2,TRBV28,ASRGHSGGYGYT
TRBJ1-1,TRBV5-5,ASSSWTGGRSDTEAF
TRBJ1-4,TRBV20-1,SARGGEKLF
TRBJ2-5,TRBV12-3/TRBV12-4,ASSSGTAKYQETQY
TRBJ2-1,TRBV11-2,ASSLDRGNEQF
TRBJ1-6,TRBV12-3/TRBV12-4,ASSQGQVASPLH
TRBJ1-1,TRBV6-5,ASRTGDRETEAF
TRBJ1-1,TRBV3-1,ASSLRDTHTEAF
TRBJ2-1,TRBV7-2,ASSRDRGSYNEQF
TRBJ2-3,TRBV6-1,ATLAGRTPDTQY
TRBJ2-7,TRBV3-1,ASSQGWGQGAYEQY
TRBJ2-4,TRBV27,ASSSGGQGKNIQY
TRBJ2-1,TRBV7-3,ASSLGPGRIEQF
TRBJ2-7,TRBV28,ASRPAGSSSYEQY
TRBJ2-7,TRBV2,ASSADRNEQY
TRBJ2-1,TRBV3-1,ASSRDRSPNEQF
TRBJ2-3,TRBV28,ASEGSRGGADTQY
TRBJ1-2,TRBV27,ASSLSAGVFGSGGYT
TRBJ2-1,TRBV3-1,ASSRDSGAFNEQF
TRBJ2-1,TRBV27,ASSPWGTVYNEQF
TRBJ1-5,TRBV5-1,ASSSGTTGNQPQH
TRBJ2-3,TRBV4-3,ASSRSGGGQYADTQY
TRBJ2-3,TRBV7-2,ASSLRYATDTQY
TRBJ2-6,TRBV5-1,ASSRLDFSGANVLT
TRBJ1-5,TRBV2,ASNRGDSNQPQH
TRBJ1-1,TRBV6-6,ASSGRTGGTEAF
TRBJ2-7,TRBV6-1,ASSARTGERNEQY
TRBJ2-7,TRBV28,ASSSPTGTYEQY
TRBJ1-5,TRBV7-9,ASSPLMGVQPQH
TRBJ1-5,TRBV20-1,SARDLQSSNQPQH
TRBJ2-4,TRBV6-2/TRBV6-3,ASRPQPGLAKNIQY
TRBJ1-1,TRBV6-1,ASSDPGTGWKTEAF
TRBJ1-6,TRBV7-9,ASSLVLNSPLH
TRBJ1-2,TRBV6-5,ASRIPGQGIRGYT
TRBJ1-1,TRBV29-1,SVRNSGSTEAF
TRBJ1-1,TRBV5-6,ASNGRTGENTEAF
TRBJ2-7,TRBV20-1,SARDQASGGYEQY
.,TRBV4-1,ASSVRTSGSWETQY
TRBJ2-5,TRBV27,ASSGLAGGLEETQY